This TCR beta chain was retrieved from a study of T-cell memory formation after mild COVID-19 (dated by TCRdb to 2020 to 2023). Background for the entire study: TCR sequence clusters from the two donors were largely donor specific. In a couple of donors, T-cell clones that expanded and contracted after mild COVID-19 were tracked by sequencing TCRalpha and TCRbeta repertoires over time. Two young, previously healthy adult volunteers, one female and one male, were included in the cohort.

This clonotype was counted at least ten times. Its antigen specificity is not known. Per-nucleotide qualities are absent, and no much larger clonotype sits a single base away. General conclusions and limits of the study: SARS-CoV-2 specificity was not confirmed for the second-wave clones peaking on day 37. Some responding clones were found in pre-infection memory, which suggests that pre-existing cross-reactive memory T cells took part in the SARS-CoV-2 response. From day 15 to 85, contracting clones showed balanced CD4/CD8 phenotypes, whereas a second wave of clones that expanded from day 15 to 37 leaned towards CD4+. Only a couple of mild cases were covered in the study, and larger cohorts including severe cases with pre-infection samples were considered necessary. Contracting CD4+ clones turned up mainly in the CM and EM memory subsets, whereas EMRA was where CD8+ clones were enriched.

Measured from the cysteine to the phenylalanine, the CDR3 is 15 residues long. Just the 45-base CDR3 DNA is kept, in frame starting at base 1. Trimming removed 5 bases from V and 7 bases from J; the gene matches leave 11 bases unexplained. From a lookup of the germline V gene, CDR1 and CDR2 are SGHAT and FQNNGV. Ficoll-Paque density gradient centrifugation was the method used to isolate PBMCs. The instrument given in TCRdb is Illumina NovaSeq 6000. cDNA libraries for TCRalpha and TCRbeta were prepared by 5'RACE using constant-segment primers, with sample barcodes and unique molecular identifiers added. RNA was extracted from every sample with Trizol reagent. Library amplification was performed in two PCR steps, and a second sample barcode and Illumina TruSeq adapters were introduced in the second step. The libraries were sequenced on an Illumina NovaSeq using 2 x 150 bp paired-end reads. For the original study's pipeline: With migec v1.2.7, reads were demultiplexed and then collapsed into UMI-guided consensus sequences. Using mixcr v2.1.11, the UMI consensuses were aligned to TRA and TRB V and J templates and assembled into clonotypes. A clonotype was counted as expanded or contracted only when both edgeR and NoisET called the clonotype significant, with the noise models trained on biological replicates. For edgeR calls, the cutoffs were a false discovery rate-adjusted p below 0.01 and a log2 fold-change threshold of 1. As an exploratory analysis of dynamics, PCA with hierarchical clustering was applied to max-normalized trajectories of the 1000 most abundant clonotypes. Each responding clone was given a CD4 or CD8 phenotype based on the CD4+ and CD8+ repertoires, which had been sequenced separately. TCRdb applied fastp at Q25 and MiXCR to the public reads, then kept only in-frame beta chains. For every CDR3 protein sequence, its rows merge into one entry that carries the most common genes and DNA. The authors' filters were not applied to this entry. This sample lists more than 120,000 distinct CDR3 sequences; 5.5% to 7% were detected once. Approximately 2% of the sample goes to the ten largest clones.

The sequencing input was PBMCs or a T cell subset sorted from them (not recorded which). The clonotype was recovered from an adult woman who had mild COVID-19 (a few samples of this study predate the infection). The sample titles of this study are shuffled in the database, so cell type and time point are left out; the donor was told from shared clones. The chain is encoded by TRBV11-2 joined to TRBJ2-7; TRBD1 lines up with 10 middle nucleotides. Read as DNA, the sequence is TGTGCCAGCAGCCTCCGGGACAGGGGCGCGGTGGAGCAGTACTTC. It translates as CASSLRDRGAVEQYF.